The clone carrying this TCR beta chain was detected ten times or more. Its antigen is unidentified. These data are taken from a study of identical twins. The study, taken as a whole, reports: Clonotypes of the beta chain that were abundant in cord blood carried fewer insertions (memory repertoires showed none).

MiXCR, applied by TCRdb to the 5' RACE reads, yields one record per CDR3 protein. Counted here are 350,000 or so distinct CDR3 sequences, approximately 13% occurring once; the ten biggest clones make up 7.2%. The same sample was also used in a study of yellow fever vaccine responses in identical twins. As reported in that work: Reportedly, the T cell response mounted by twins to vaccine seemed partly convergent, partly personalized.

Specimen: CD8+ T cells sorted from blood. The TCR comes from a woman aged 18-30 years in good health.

Written as DNA, the CDR3 is TGTGCCAGCAGCGACTGGACAGGGGGGTCCTACGAGCAGTACTTC. It yields the protein CASSDWTGGSYEQYF. This chain uses TRBV5-5 with TRBJ2-7; 10 bases align to TRBD1. Germline V gives CDR1 SGHKS, CDR2 YYEKEE (reference sequence). The CDR3 is made up of 15 amino acids. Trimming cost V 4 bases and J 1 base; bases outside gene matches: 5.